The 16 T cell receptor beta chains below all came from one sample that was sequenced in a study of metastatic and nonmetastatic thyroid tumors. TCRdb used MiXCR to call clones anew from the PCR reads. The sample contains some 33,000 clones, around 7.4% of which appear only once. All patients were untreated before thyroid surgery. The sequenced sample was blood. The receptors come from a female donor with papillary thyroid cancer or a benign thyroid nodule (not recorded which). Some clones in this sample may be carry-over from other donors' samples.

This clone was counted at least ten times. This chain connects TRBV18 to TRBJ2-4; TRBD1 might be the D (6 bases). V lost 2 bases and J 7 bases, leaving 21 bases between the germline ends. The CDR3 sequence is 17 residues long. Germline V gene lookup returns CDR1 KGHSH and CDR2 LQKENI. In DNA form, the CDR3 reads TGTGCCAGCTCACCAGGGACAAGTAGCCAGGGTGGGAACATTCAGTACTTC. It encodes CASSPGTSSQGGNIQYF.

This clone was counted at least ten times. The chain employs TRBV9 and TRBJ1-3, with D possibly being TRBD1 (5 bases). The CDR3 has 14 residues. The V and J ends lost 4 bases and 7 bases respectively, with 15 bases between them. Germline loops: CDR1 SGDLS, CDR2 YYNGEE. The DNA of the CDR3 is TGTGCCAGCAGCCCACCGGGACTCGCGAACACCATATATTTT. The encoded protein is CASSPPGLANTIYF.

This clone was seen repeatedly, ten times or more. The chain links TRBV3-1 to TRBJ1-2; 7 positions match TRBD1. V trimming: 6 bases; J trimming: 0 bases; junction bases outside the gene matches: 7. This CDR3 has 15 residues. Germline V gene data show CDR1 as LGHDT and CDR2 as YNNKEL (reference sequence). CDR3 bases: TGTGCCAGCAGTCAACGACAGGGCTCTAACTATGGCTACACCTTC. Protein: CASSQRQGSNYGYTF.

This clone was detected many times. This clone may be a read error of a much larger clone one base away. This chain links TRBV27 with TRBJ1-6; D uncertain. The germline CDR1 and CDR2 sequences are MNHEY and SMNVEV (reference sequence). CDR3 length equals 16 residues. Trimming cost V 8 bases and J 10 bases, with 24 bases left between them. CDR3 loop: CASDGRARGSESPLHF. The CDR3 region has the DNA TGTGCCAGCGATGGTAGGGCTCGTGGGTCTGAATCACCCCTCCACTTT.

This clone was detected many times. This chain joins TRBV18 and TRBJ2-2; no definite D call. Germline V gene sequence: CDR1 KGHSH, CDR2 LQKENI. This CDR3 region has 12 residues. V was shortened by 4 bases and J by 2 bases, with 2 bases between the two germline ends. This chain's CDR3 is CASSHNTGELFF. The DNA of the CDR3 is TGTGCCAGCTCACATAACACCGGGGAGCTGTTTTTT.

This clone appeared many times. The CDR3 reads CASSDSAGISTDTQYF. Written as DNA, the CDR3 is TGTGCCAGCAGTGACTCTGCGGGAATCTCCACAGATACGCAGTATTTT. V and J are TRBV6-4 and TRBJ2-3; tentatively, D is TRBD2 (6 bases). Trimming left V 0 bases short and J 2 bases short, with 12 bases between. Germline loops: CDR1 MRHNA, CDR2 SNTAGT. The CDR3 spans 16 residues.

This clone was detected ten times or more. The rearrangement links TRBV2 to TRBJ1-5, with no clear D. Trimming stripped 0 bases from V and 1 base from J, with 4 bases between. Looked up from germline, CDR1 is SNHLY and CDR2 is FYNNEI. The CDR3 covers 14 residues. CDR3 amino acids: CASSEASSNQPQHF. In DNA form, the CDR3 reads TGTGCCAGCAGTGAAGCCTCGAGCAATCAGCCCCAGCATTTT. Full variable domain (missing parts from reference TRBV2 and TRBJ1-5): EPEVTQTPSHQVTQMGQEVILRCVPISNHLYFYWYRQILGQKVEFLVSFYNNEISEKSEIFDDQFSVERPDGSNFTLKIRSTKLEDSAMYFCASSEASSNQPQHFGDGTRLSIL.

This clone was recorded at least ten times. CDR3 coding DNA: TGTGCCAGCAGTCTATTCCGGGACTCCTACAATGAGCAGTTCTTC. Protein: CASSLFRDSYNEQFF. The V call is TRBV12-3 or TRBV12-4, the J call TRBJ2-1, with a weak D call TRBD2 (5 bases). Deletions cut 5 bases from V and 0 bases from J, with 11 bases between. The CDR3 is 15 amino acids.

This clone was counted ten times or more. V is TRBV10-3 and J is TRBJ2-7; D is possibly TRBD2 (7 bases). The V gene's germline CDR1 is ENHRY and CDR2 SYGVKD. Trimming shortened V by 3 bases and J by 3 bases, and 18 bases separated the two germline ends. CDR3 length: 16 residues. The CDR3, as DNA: TGTGCCATCAGTGACACAAACAAGGGGGGGGGCTACGAGCAGTACTTC. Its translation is CAISDTNKGGGYEQYF.

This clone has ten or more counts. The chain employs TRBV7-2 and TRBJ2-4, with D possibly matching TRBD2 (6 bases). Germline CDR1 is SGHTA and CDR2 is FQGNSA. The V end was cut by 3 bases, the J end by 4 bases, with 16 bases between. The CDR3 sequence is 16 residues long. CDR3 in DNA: TGTGCCAGCAGCTTCAGCGCGGGGCAGGGAAAAAACATTCAGTACTTC. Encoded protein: CASSFSAGQGKNIQYF.

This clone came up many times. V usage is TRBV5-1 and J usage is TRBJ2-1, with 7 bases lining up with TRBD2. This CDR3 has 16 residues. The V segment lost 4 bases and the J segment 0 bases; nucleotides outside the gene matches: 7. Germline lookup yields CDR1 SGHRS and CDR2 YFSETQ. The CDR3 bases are TGCGCCAGCAGCCCGCTAGCGGTATCCTCCTACAATGAGCAGTTCTTC. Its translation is CASSPLAVSSYNEQFF.

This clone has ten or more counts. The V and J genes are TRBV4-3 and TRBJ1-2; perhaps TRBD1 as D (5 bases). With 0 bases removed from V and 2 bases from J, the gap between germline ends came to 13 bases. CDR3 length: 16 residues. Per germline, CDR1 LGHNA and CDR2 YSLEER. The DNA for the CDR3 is TGCGCCAGCAGCCAAGATGGGGTAAGGGGAAACTATGGCTACACCTTC. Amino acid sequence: CASSQDGVRGNYGYTF.

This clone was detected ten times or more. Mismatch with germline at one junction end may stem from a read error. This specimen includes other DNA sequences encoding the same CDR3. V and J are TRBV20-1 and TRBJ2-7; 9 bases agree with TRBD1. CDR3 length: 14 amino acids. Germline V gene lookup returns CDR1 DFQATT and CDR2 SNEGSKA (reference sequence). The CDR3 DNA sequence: TGCAGTGCTGGGGGCGGGACAGGGACCTACAAGCAGTACTTC. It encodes CSAGGGTGTYKQYF.

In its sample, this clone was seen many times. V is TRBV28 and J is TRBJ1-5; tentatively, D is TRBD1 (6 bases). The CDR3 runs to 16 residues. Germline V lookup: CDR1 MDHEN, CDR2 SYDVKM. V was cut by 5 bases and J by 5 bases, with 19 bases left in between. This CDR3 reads CASSDTTLEGDQPQHF. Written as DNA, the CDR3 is TGTGCCAGCAGTGACACCACTCTCGAGGGGGATCAGCCCCAGCATTTT.

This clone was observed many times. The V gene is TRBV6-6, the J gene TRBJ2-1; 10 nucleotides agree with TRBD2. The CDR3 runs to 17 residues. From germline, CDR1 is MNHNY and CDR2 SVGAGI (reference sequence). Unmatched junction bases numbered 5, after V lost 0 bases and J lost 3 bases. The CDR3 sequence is CASSYSPLAGIYNEQFF. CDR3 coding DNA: TGTGCCAGCAGTTACTCGCCACTAGCGGGGATCTACAATGAGCAGTTCTTC.

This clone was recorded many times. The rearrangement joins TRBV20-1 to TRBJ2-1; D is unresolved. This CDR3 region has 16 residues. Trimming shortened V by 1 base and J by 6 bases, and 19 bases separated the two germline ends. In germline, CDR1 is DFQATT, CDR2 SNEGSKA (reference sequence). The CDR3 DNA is TGCAGTGCTAGAGTTAGAGGCTACCTAGGGTCCAATGAGCAGTTCTTC. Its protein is CSARVRGYLGSNEQFF.